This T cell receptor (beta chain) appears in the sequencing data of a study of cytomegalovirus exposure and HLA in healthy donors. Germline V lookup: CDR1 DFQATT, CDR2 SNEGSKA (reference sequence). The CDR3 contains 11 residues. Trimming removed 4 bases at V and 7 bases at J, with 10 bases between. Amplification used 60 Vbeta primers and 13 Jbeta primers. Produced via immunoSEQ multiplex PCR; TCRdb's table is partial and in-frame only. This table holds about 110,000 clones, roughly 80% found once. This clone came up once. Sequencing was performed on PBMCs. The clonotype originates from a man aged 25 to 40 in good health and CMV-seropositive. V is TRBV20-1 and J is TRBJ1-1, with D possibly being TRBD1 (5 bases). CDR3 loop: CSATGGGEAFF. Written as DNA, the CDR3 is TGCAGTGCTACGGGGGGAGGTGAAGCTTTCTTT.